The rows below give T cell receptor beta chains drawn from one sample of a study. MiXCR, applied by TCRdb to the 5' RACE reads, yields one record per CDR3 protein. The profile covers roughly 69,000 distinct CDR3 sequences, with approximately 22% appearing a single time and just under 3% taken by the ten largest. The sequenced material came from memory CD4+ T cells sorted from a lymph node. Receptors were obtained from a female donor with breast cancer. Each CDR3 is given with its conserved first and last residue. Each record gives: CDR3 DNA, CDR3 protein, clone size, V gene, D gene, J gene. The D gene is left open where the match is weak. Clone sizes are given selectively: once, few, many, or a class where the clone is expanded.

cdr3_nt: TGTGCCAGCAGTTTGGTCTTCGGGAACACCATATATTTT; cdr3_aa: CASSLVFGNTIYF; clone_size: many; v_call: TRBV12-3/TRBV12-4; d_call: NA; j_call: TRBJ1-3
cdr3_nt: TGTGCCAGCAGCCCGAAGGGGACCTACGAGCAGTACTTC; cdr3_aa: CASSPKGTYEQYF; clone_size: few; v_call: TRBV6-5; d_call: NA; j_call: TRBJ2-7
cdr3_nt: TGTGCCTGGACCCGGGACAGCACCGGGGAGCTGTTTTTT; cdr3_aa: CAWTRDSTGELFF; clone_size: few; v_call: TRBV30; d_call: TRBD1; j_call: TRBJ2-2
cdr3_nt: TGTGCCAGCAGTTTGTCGGGGGGCATGTTCTTC; cdr3_aa: CASSLSGGMFF; clone_size: many; v_call: TRBV6-2/TRBV6-3; d_call: NA; j_call: TRBJ2-1
cdr3_nt: TGTGCCAGCAGTTCGACTGCCTACAATGAGCAGTTCTTC; cdr3_aa: CASSSTAYNEQFF; clone_size: few; v_call: TRBV6-2/TRBV6-3; d_call: NA; j_call: TRBJ2-1
cdr3_nt: TGCAGTGCTAATAGAGAGGCCCCTATGAACACTGAAGCTTTCTTT; cdr3_aa: CSANREAPMNTEAFF; clone_size: few; v_call: TRBV20-1; d_call: NA; j_call: TRBJ1-1
cdr3_nt: TGTGCCAGCAGCACCGGGAAGCACAATGAGCAGTTCTTC; cdr3_aa: CASSTGKHNEQFF; clone_size: few; v_call: TRBV7-2; d_call: NA; j_call: TRBJ2-1
cdr3_nt: TGTGCCAGCAGCGATCAACAGGGGGCTGTAAACTATGGCTACACCTTC; cdr3_aa: CASSDQQGAVNYGYTF; clone_size: NA; v_call: TRBV5-5; d_call: TRBD1; j_call: TRBJ1-2
cdr3_nt: TGTGCCAGCGGTGGGGACAGAAATTATGGCTACACCTTC; cdr3_aa: CASGGDRNYGYTF; clone_size: few; v_call: TRBV2; d_call: TRBD1; j_call: TRBJ1-2
cdr3_nt: TGCAGTACTAGAGCAGCTGGCCAAGCCTACGAGCAGTACTTC; cdr3_aa: CSTRAAGQAYEQYF; clone_size: NA; v_call: TRBV20-1; d_call: NA; j_call: TRBJ2-7
cdr3_nt: TGTACCAGCAGTTTCGGGACAGGGGTTACCTATAATTCACCCCTCCACTTT; cdr3_aa: CTSSFGTGVTYNSPLHF; clone_size: NA; v_call: TRBV6-5; d_call: TRBD1; j_call: TRBJ1-6
cdr3_nt: TGTGCCAGCAGCCAAGCCACCTCGTTGCAACTGTTTTTT; cdr3_aa: CASSQATSLQLFF; clone_size: NA; v_call: TRBV4-2; d_call: NA; j_call: TRBJ1-4
cdr3_nt: TGTGCCAGCAGCCCGACGGGGCTTCCCAGCGGGGAGCTGTTTTTT; cdr3_aa: CASSPTGLPSGELFF; clone_size: many; v_call: TRBV7-2; d_call: NA; j_call: TRBJ2-2
cdr3_nt: TGTGCCAGCAGTTTTCCCAGGGTTAATCCTGAAAAACTGTTTTTT; cdr3_aa: CASSFPRVNPEKLFF; clone_size: few; v_call: TRBV28; d_call: NA; j_call: TRBJ1-4
cdr3_nt: TGCGCCAGCTTACGGGGGGCGCAGTACACCGGGGAGCTGTTTTTT; cdr3_aa: CASLRGAQYTGELFF; clone_size: few; v_call: TRBV10-2; d_call: NA; j_call: TRBJ2-2
cdr3_nt: TGTGCCACCAGAAGCGGGAGGGCCGGGGATGAGCAGTTCTTC; cdr3_aa: CATRSGRAGDEQFF; clone_size: NA; v_call: TRBV15; d_call: TRBD2; j_call: TRBJ2-1
cdr3_nt: TGTGCCAGCAGCTTTACGCAACAAGAGACCCAGTACTTC; cdr3_aa: CASSFTQQETQYF; clone_size: NA; v_call: TRBV7-2; d_call: NA; j_call: TRBJ2-5
cdr3_nt: TGTGCCAGCAGCTCCGGACTAGCGGCCAATGAGCAGTTCTTC; cdr3_aa: CASSSGLAANEQFF; clone_size: many; v_call: TRBV7-3; d_call: TRBD2; j_call: TRBJ2-1
cdr3_nt: TGTGCCAGCAGCCCCCAGCCTAATACTAACTATGGCTACACCTTC; cdr3_aa: CASSPQPNTNYGYTF; clone_size: many; v_call: TRBV7-8; d_call: NA; j_call: TRBJ1-2
cdr3_nt: TGTGCCAGCAGCGCTAGCTTCGGCACCGGGGAGCTGTTTTTT; cdr3_aa: CASSASFGTGELFF; clone_size: NA; v_call: TRBV9; d_call: NA; j_call: TRBJ2-2
cdr3_nt: TGCGCCAGCAGCTTCGGACTAGCGGATTGCAATGAGCAGTTCTTC; cdr3_aa: CASSFGLADCNEQFF; clone_size: NA; v_call: TRBV5-1; d_call: TRBD2; j_call: TRBJ2-1
cdr3_nt: TGTGCCAGCAGCTTAAGCACAGATAATTCACCCCTCCACTTT; cdr3_aa: CASSLSTDNSPLHF; clone_size: many; v_call: TRBV7-6; d_call: NA; j_call: TRBJ1-6
cdr3_nt: TGTGCCACCATCACAGGGACTAGCGGGACGGATGAGCAGTTCTTC; cdr3_aa: CATITGTSGTDEQFF; clone_size: NA; v_call: TRBV6-1; d_call: TRBD2; j_call: TRBJ2-1
cdr3_nt: TGTGCCAGCAGCTGGTCCGGGACAGGGGGTCGATATGGCTACACCTTC; cdr3_aa: CASSWSGTGGRYGYTF; clone_size: many; v_call: TRBV5-5; d_call: TRBD1; j_call: TRBJ1-2